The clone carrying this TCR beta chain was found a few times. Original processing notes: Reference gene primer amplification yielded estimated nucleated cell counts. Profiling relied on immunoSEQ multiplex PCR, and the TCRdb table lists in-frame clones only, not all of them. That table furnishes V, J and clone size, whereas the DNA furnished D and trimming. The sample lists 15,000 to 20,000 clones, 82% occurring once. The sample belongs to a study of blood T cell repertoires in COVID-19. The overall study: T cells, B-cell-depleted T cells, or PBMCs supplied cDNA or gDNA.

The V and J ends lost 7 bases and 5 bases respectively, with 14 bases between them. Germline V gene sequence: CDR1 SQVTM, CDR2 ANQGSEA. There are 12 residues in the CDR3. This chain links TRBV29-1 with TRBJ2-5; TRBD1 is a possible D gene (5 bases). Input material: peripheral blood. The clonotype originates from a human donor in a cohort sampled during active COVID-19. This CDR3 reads CSGESRAETQYF. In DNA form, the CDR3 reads TGCAGCGGGGAATCCAGGGCGGAGACCCAGTACTTC.